The rows below give T cell receptor beta chains drawn from one sample of a study of T cell responses to AZD1222 COVID-19 vaccine. TCRdb's copy holds only in-frame clones and misses some; the assay was immunoSEQ multiplex PCR. The sample consists of roughly 150,000 clones, 90% of them appearing once. The source was peripheral blood, collected 28 days after the second AZD1222 dose. All receptors come from an adult who received the AZD1222 COVID-19 vaccine. Both conserved end residues are part of each CDR3. The D gene is left open where the match is weak. Some rows have no size entry. The others give once, few or many, or a class for an expanded clone.

abundance,j_gene,d_gene,v_gene,CDR3nt,CDR3aa
.,TRBJ1-2,.,TRBV6-5,TGTGCCAGCAGACCCCCAGCAGGAACTGCTGGCTACACCTTC,CASRPPAGTAGYTF
.,TRBJ2-1,.,TRBV10-2,TGCGCCAGCAGTGATTCGATAACTCACAATGAGCAGTTCTTC,CASSDSITHNEQFF
.,TRBJ2-3,.,TRBV27,TGTGCCAGCAGTTTACAGCGGCCGAGCACAGATACGCAGTATTTT,CASSLQRPSTDTQYF
.,TRBJ1-5,.,TRBV15,TGTGCCACCAGCAGAGATTACCGCCAAGGGCCCCAGCATTTT,CATSRDYRQGPQHF
.,TRBJ1-5,TRBD1,TRBV5-4,TGTGCCAGCAGCTTGGGCGGGACAGGGGGGCATCAGCCCCAGCATTTT,CASSLGGTGGHQPQHF
once,TRBJ1-2,.,TRBV10-3,TGTGCCATCAGTGATTCGGACAGTAGTGGCTACACCTTC,CAISDSDSSGYTF
.,TRBJ1-2,TRBD1,TRBV4-2,TGTGCCAGCAGCCAGGACAGGGGCCAGGATGGCTACACCTTC,CASSQDRGQDGYTF
once,TRBJ2-3,.,TRBV24-1,TGTGCCACCAGTGATGGCACAGATACGCAGTATTTT,CATSDGTDTQYF
.,TRBJ2-2,TRBD1,TRBV19,TGTGCCAGTAGTTTCCAGGACAGGGTAACCGGGGAGCTGTTTTTT,CASSFQDRVTGELFF
.,TRBJ2-5,TRBD2,TRBV7-3,TGTGCCAGCAGCCTTCGGGAGGGAGAGACCCAGTACTTC,CASSLREGETQYF
.,TRBJ1-3,.,TRBV6-5,TGTGCCAGCCCCCCCGGCGCTAGCTCTGGAAACACCATATATTTT,CASPPGASSGNTIYF
.,TRBJ1-1,.,TRBV5-4,TGTGCCAGCAGCTTGTGGGGGGAGAGGGTGAACACTGAAGCTTTCTTT,CASSLWGERVNTEAFF
.,TRBJ1-1,.,TRBV5-1,TGCGCCAGCAGCTTCAGACTGGGGGTTAATACTGAAGCTTTCTTT,CASSFRLGVNTEAFF
.,TRBJ1-2,TRBD1,TRBV4-1,TGCGCCAGCAGCCGTGGACAGGAAAACTATGGCTACACCTTC,CASSRGQENYGYTF
.,TRBJ1-2,TRBD1,TRBV6-1,TGTGCCAGCAGTGAATTGACAGGGATGAACTATGGCTACACCTTC,CASSELTGMNYGYTF
.,TRBJ1-2,.,TRBV7-9,TGTGCCAGCTGGGGTCTGCAGCCGGGGGAGGGTAACTATGGCTACACCTTC,CASWGLQPGEGNYGYTF
.,TRBJ2-1,.,TRBV19,TGTGCCAGTAGTACCCTAGCCCCTGGCGATGAGCAGTTCTTC,CASSTLAPGDEQFF
.,TRBJ1-6,.,TRBV3-1/TRBV3-2,TGTGCCAGCAACCACAATACCTTTTTAGATTCACCCCTCCACTTT,CASNHNTFLDSPLHF
.,TRBJ1-1,.,TRBV9,TGTGCCAGCAGCGTAGCTTGGTGGGGTGGCGGGAACACTGAAGCTTTCTTT,CASSVAWWGGGNTEAFF
.,TRBJ2-1,.,TRBV14,TGTGCCAGCAGCCTACTACGAGGGATCGGTGAGCAGTTCTTC,CASSLLRGIGEQFF
.,TRBJ2-1,.,TRBV7-3,TGTGCCAGCAGGATGACTAGTTCTGGAGAGCAGTTCTTC,CASRMTSSGEQFF
.,TRBJ1-1,.,TRBV15,TGTGCCACCAGCAGAGAATCGGGGAGGACTGAAGCTTTCTTT,CATSRESGRTEAFF
.,TRBJ2-5,.,TRBV3-1/TRBV3-2,TGTGCCAGCAGCCAAAGACAGGGAGGAGAGACCCAGTACTTC,CASSQRQGGETQYF
once,TRBJ2-2,TRBD1,TRBV28,TGTGCCAGCAGTCGGACAGGGAGCCTCACCGGGGAGCTGTTTTTT,CASSRTGSLTGELFF
.,TRBJ2-1,.,TRBV4-1,TGCGCCAGCAGCCAAGAGGGTAAAAGTGAGCAGTTCTTC,CASSQEGKSEQFF
few,TRBJ1-1,.,TRBV30,TGTGCCTGGAGCCTCTTCCCTGATAGAAACACTGAAGCTTTCTTT,CAWSLFPDRNTEAFF
.,TRBJ1-1,TRBD1,TRBV6-1,TGTGCCAGCAGTGAACCGGGGACAGCGAACACTGAAGCTTTCTTT,CASSEPGTANTEAFF
few,TRBJ1-1,TRBD1,TRBV2,TGTGCCAGCGGAGTAGTCGGGACAGCCGGGAACACTGAAGCTTTCTTT,CASGVVGTAGNTEAFF
.,TRBJ2-7,.,TRBV5-1,TGCGCCAGCAGCCTTGGAGGGGGCGAGCAGTACTTC,CASSLGGGEQYF
.,TRBJ1-5,.,TRBV19,TGTGCCAGCCTAATAGGAGGGGGAAGCAATCAGCCCCAGCATTTT,CASLIGGGSNQPQHF
.,TRBJ2-5,.,TRBV5-6,TGTGCCAGCAGCCCCGCCCCTGTAGTTCGCCGAGAGACCCAGTACTTC,CASSPAPVVRRETQYF
.,TRBJ1-4,.,TRBV30,TGTGCCTGGAGTGTACTGGGGGACCAACTGTTTTTT,CAWSVLGDQLFF
.,TRBJ1-2,TRBD1,TRBV5-6,TGTGCCAGCAGCTTGGGACAGGGTCTTTATGGCTACACCTTC,CASSLGQGLYGYTF
.,TRBJ1-2,.,TRBV24-1,TGTGCCACCAGAGGAGGGGAGCATGGCTACACCTTC,CATRGGEHGYTF
once,TRBJ2-2,.,TRBV28,TGTGCCAGCAGCCTGACAGGTCGGGGGGCCGGGGAGCTGTTTTTT,CASSLTGRGAGELFF
.,TRBJ2-7,.,TRBV11-1,TGTGCCAGCAGCTGGGAGGAGACAGGGCCCTACGAGCAGTACTTC,CASSWEETGPYEQYF
.,TRBJ2-1,TRBD2,TRBV24-1,TGTGCCACCAGTGATTCACGGGGGGAGCTCTACAATGAGCAGTTCTTC,CATSDSRGELYNEQFF
.,TRBJ1-1,TRBD1,TRBV4-1,TGCGCCAGCAGCCTAGGGGGGACAGGGTATATGAACACTGAAGCTTTCTTT,CASSLGGTGYMNTEAFF
.,TRBJ1-2,.,TRBV6-5,TGTGCCAGCAGTTACCGGACAGACAGGAACTATGGCTACACCTTC,CASSYRTDRNYGYTF
.,TRBJ2-5,.,TRBV28,TGTGCCAGCTGCTATGGGCTCGAGACCCAGTACTTC,CASCYGLETQYF
.,TRBJ2-3,.,TRBV30,TGTGCCTCCCAACGGAGGAGCACAGATACGCAGTATTTT,CASQRRSTDTQYF
.,TRBJ2-1,.,TRBV19,TGTGCCACTGCCCGGGGGCAGGCCTACAATGAGCAGTTCTTC,CATARGQAYNEQFF
.,TRBJ2-7,.,TRBV5-1,TGCGCCAGCAGCTTCGAGGGTATCACCTACGAGCAGTACTTC,CASSFEGITYEQYF
.,TRBJ2-1,TRBD2,TRBV19,TGTGCCAGTAGTACCCCTAGCGGGAGTTGGTACAATGAGCAGTTCTTC,CASSTPSGSWYNEQFF
.,TRBJ1-2,.,TRBV6-5,TGTGCCAGCAGTTACTCGTGGCAGGGGTATGGCTACACCTTC,CASSYSWQGYGYTF
.,TRBJ2-3,.,TRBV24-1,TGTGCCACCAGTGAAGGATACACAGATACGCAGTATTTT,CATSEGYTDTQYF
.,TRBJ2-3,.,TRBV4-1,TGCGCCAGCAGCTCCCGTGATACGCAGTATTTT,CASSSRDTQYF
.,TRBJ1-1,.,TRBV29-1,TGCAGCGTTGAGGGACAACCGGGCACTGAAGCTTTCTTT,CSVEGQPGTEAFF
.,TRBJ2-7,.,TRBV19,TGTGCCAGTAGTATTGCTTACCCCCCCAACAGGGCCCCCTACGAGCAGTACTTC,CASSIAYPPNRAPYEQYF
.,TRBJ1-1,.,TRBV19,TGTGCCAGTAGCAGGTTCATGAACACTGAAGCTTTCTTT,CASSRFMNTEAFF
once,TRBJ1-6,.,TRBV7-8,TGTGCCAGCAGCGCGATCAGTAGCTCCTATAATTCACCCCTCCACTTT,CASSAISSSYNSPLHF
.,TRBJ1-6,.,TRBV28,TGTGCCAGCAGGGGGGTGGCGAGCTCCTATAATTCACCCCTCCACTTT,CASRGVASSYNSPLHF